What follows is one TCR beta chain and its context. V lost 10 bases and J 0 bases, leaving 9 bases between the germline ends. Germline V CDR1 and CDR2: SNHLY, FYNNEI. The CDR3 sequence is 13 residues long. TCRdb keeps only in-frame clones here, not all; method: immunoSEQ multiplex PCR. The table shows 250,000 to 300,000 clones, with almost 85% occurring only once. The record originates from a study of control samples from healthy donors and cancer patients. Sequenced: PBMCs. The chain is built from TRBV2 and TRBJ1-4; no firm D call. This receptor was identified in a woman between 55 and 75 years old with lung cancer. CDR3 loop: CATQDPTNEKLFF. DNA of the CDR3: TGTGCCACCCAAGATCCAACTAATGAAAAACTGTTTTTT.